This entry lists 13 T cell receptor beta chains sequenced from one sample in a study of T-cell memory formation after mild COVID-19. TCRdb re-derived calls from the 5' RACE reads in MiXCR, one entry per CDR3 protein. The table includes approximately 260,000 distinct CDR3 sequences, more than 15% detected once. The sample was PBMCs or a T cell subset sorted from them (not recorded which). These TCRs come from a man between 18 and 29 years old who had mild COVID-19 (a few samples of this study predate the infection). Cell type and time point are not known.

A few counts support this clonotype. The V call is TRBV6-2 or TRBV6-3, the J call TRBJ2-7; the match to TRBD1 covers 7 bases. V lost 5 bases to trimming and J lost 6 bases; unmatched junction nucleotides: 7. The CDR3 totals 13 residues. Germline V CDR1 and CDR2: MNHEY, SVGEGT. The CDR3 is CASSDPDRAEQYF. In DNA, the CDR3 is TGTGCCAGCAGTGACCCCGACAGGGCCGAGCAGTACTTC.

The genes are TRBV14 and TRBJ2-7, with 8 bases that match TRBD2. Germline-derived CDR1 and CDR2 are SGHDN and FVKESK. After removal of 3 bases from V and 6 bases from J, the junction contained 10 bases not matched to a gene. The CDR3 is made up of 15 amino acids. The CDR3 protein is CASSQDSGTVGEQYF. The CDR3 DNA sequence: TGTGCCAGCAGCCAGGATAGCGGGACTGTGGGCGAGCAGTACTTC.

The rearrangement joins TRBV30 to TRBJ2-2; 8 bases match TRBD1. Germline-derived CDR1 and CDR2 are GTSNPN and SVGIG (reference sequence). Unmatched junction bases numbered 8, after V lost 2 bases and J lost 6 bases. The CDR3 contains 15 residues. CDR3 bases: TGTGCCTGGAGTCTGAACAGGGGGTGGTCCGGGGAGCTGTTTTTT. It is translated as CAWSLNRGWSGELFF.

This clonotype came up a few times. The chain recombines TRBV6-5 with TRBJ1-6, with 7 bases lining up with TRBD1. V dropped 2 bases and J dropped 7; count of bases not matched to a gene: 5. The V gene's germline CDR1 is MNHEY and CDR2 SVGAGI. CDR3 length: 15 amino acids. The DNA of the CDR3 is TGTGCCAGCAGTTACGCACAGGGGTGGAATTCACCCCTCCACTTT. This gives the protein CASSYAQGWNSPLHF.

Only a few counts were recorded for this clonotype. The J gene is TRBJ1-2, the V gene TRBV5-1; 7 nucleotides agree with TRBD1. The CDR3 loop spans 15 amino acids. Per the germline V gene, CDR1 is SGHRS and CDR2 is YFSETQ. J lost 3 bases, V lost 4 bases, and 9 bases had no gene match. This chain's CDR3 is CASSPNRQGDYGYTF. CDR3 sequence (DNA): TGCGCCAGCAGCCCTAATCGACAGGGAGACTATGGCTACACCTTC.

This clonotype was counted only a few times. This chain links TRBV7-9 with TRBJ1-6, with 7 bases that match TRBD1. Germline V CDR1 and CDR2: SEHNR, FQNEAQ (reference sequence). V was pared by 4 bases and J by 9 bases, with 12 bases of the junction left unmatched. The CDR3 totals 16 residues. The CDR3 reads CASSSRQGPLISPLHF. CDR3 nucleotide sequence: TGTGCCAGCAGCTCCCGACAGGGCCCTCTGATTTCACCCCTCCACTTT. Drawing the rest from reference TRBV7-9 and TRBJ1-6, the complete variable domain is DTGVSQNPRHKITKRGQNVTFRCDPISEHNRLYWYRQTLGQGPEFLTYFQNEAQLEKSRLLSDRFSAERPKGSFSTLEIQRTEQGDSAMYLCASSSRQGPLISPLHFGNGTRLTVT.

The chain links TRBV20-1 to TRBJ2-6; a possible D gene is TRBD1 (5 bases). Trimming took off 3 bases at V and 2 bases at J, with 14 bases between the two ends. Germline CDR1 is DFQATT and CDR2 is SNEGSKA (reference sequence). CDR3 size: 16 residues. The CDR3 region is CSARPSQGTGANVLTF. The CDR3 DNA sequence: TGCAGTGCTAGGCCCTCGCAGGGAACTGGGGCCAACGTCCTGACTTTC.

This clonotype has only a few counts. The gene calls are TRBV7-2 and TRBJ1-6; D is unresolved. CDR3 length: 14 residues. Germline V gene sequence: CDR1 SGHTA, CDR2 FQGNSA. The V end was cut by 1 base, the J end by 10 bases, with 11 bases between. CDR3 nucleotides: TGTGCCAGCAGCTTAGAGGCAGGATGGTCACCCCTCCACTTT. As protein: CASSLEAGWSPLHF.

This chain links TRBV7-2 with TRBJ1-5, with 7 nucleotides matching TRBD1. The length of the CDR3 is 14 residues. J lost 3 bases, V lost 5 bases, and 4 bases had no gene match. The germline V gene has CDR1 SGHTA and CDR2 FQGNSA. CDR3 sequence (DNA): TGTGCCAGCAGCCGGGGACAGCCCAATCAGCCCCAGCATTTT. It specifies CASSRGQPNQPQHF.

The chain has TRBV6-2 or TRBV6-3 and TRBJ2-5; D might be TRBD2 (6 bases). The CDR3 length is 14 residues. V dropped 6 bases and J dropped 0 bases, with 11 bases sitting between them. The germline V gene encodes CDR1 MNHEY and CDR2 SVGEGT. CDR3 residues: CASSLRLDQETQYF. The CDR3 DNA reads as TGTGCCAGCAGCCTTCGACTAGACCAAGAGACCCAGTACTTC.

This sequence joins TRBV27 and TRBJ2-3; the D is unclear. The CDR3 covers 14 residues. V dropped 5 bases and J dropped 1 base, with 10 bases sitting between them. CDR1 and CDR2 from the germline V gene are MNHEY and SMNVEV (reference sequence). CDR3 bases: TGTGCCAGCAGTAAACAGACGGGCACAGATACGCAGTATTTT. Translation: CASSKQTGTDTQYF.

This clonotype has only a few counts. The chain links TRBV7-8 to TRBJ2-7, with D perhaps given as TRBD1 or TRBD2 (5 bases each). V lost 4 bases and J lost 6, with 16 bases in between. The CDR3 covers 14 residues. The germline V gene has CDR1 SGHVS and CDR2 FQNEAQ. CDR3 in DNA: TGTGCCAGCAGCTGGGGAGTCAGGGTTGCCGAGCAGTACTTC. Translating it yields CASSWGVRVAEQYF.

This clonotype was seen only a few times. The chain joins TRBV10-3 to TRBJ2-1, with D possibly being TRBD1 or TRBD2 (6 bases each). Trimming removed 4 bases from V and 9 bases from J, with 13 bases in between. This CDR3 is 13 amino acids long. CDR1 and CDR2 from the germline V gene are ENHRY and SYGVKD. CDR3 DNA: TGTGCCATCAGTGCCTCGGGGGCCGGTGAGCAGTTCTTC. Translating gives CAISASGAGEQFF.